The entry below describes one TCR beta chain. The germline V gene encodes CDR1 MDHEN and CDR2 SYDVKM. V was pared by 2 bases and J by 2 bases, with 3 bases between. The CDR3 covers 12 residues. This sample was taken from a study of Ad26.COV2.S vaccination and SARS-CoV-2 variants. Looking at the study overall: Participant was drawn from the COV1001 Ad26.COV2.S trial arm.

Noted treatment: around 19 received Ad26.COV2.S at low or high dose, single or two shots; 5 received placebo; per-sample allocation not given. Each sample was drawn 63 days after the first injection (of vaccine or placebo). Ad26.COV2.S expressed prefusion-stabilized spike from the original Wuhan strain. Libraries were prepared by immunoSEQ multiplex PCR; TCRdb keeps only in-frame clonotypes and omits some of them. Among about 320,000 clones, 85% were seen once, and the ten largest hold 2% to 2.5%. This TCR derives from a person between 18 and 60 years old who received the Ad26.COV2.S COVID-19 vaccine or a placebo. The chain joins TRBV28 to TRBJ2-5; D remains unclear. This sample comprised peripheral blood, obtained in a trial of Ad26.COV2.S vaccine versus placebo. The DNA for the CDR3 is TGTGCCAGCAGTTTACCACAAGAGACCCAGTACTTC. Its translation is CASSLPQETQYF. Full variable domain (outside the CDR3, taken from reference TRBV28 and TRBJ2-5): DVKVTQSSRYLVKRTGEKVFLECVQDMDHENMFWYRQDPGLGLRLIYFSYDVKMKEKGDIPEGYSVSREKKERFSLILESASTNQTSMYLCASSLPQETQYFGPGTRLLVL.